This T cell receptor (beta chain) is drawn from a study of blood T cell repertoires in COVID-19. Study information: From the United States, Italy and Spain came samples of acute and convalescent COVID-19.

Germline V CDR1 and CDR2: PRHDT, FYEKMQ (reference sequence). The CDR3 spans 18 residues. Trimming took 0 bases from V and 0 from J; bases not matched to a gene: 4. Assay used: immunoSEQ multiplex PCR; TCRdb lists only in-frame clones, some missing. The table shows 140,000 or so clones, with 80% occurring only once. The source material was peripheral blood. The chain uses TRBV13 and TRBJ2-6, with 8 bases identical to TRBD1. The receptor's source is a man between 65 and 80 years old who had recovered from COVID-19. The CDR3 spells CASSLGGQAFSGANVLTF. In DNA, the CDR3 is TGTGCCAGCAGCTTAGGGGGACAGGCTTTCTCTGGGGCCAACGTCCTGACTTTC. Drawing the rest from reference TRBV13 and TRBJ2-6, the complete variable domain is AAGVIQSPRHLIKEKRETATLKCYPIPRHDTVYWYQQGPGQDPQFLISFYEKMQSDKGSIPDRFSAQQFSDYHSELNMSSLELGDSALYFCASSLGGQAFSGANVLTFGAGSRLTVL.